The subject of this entry is one TCR beta chain. What it recognizes is unknown. Germline is not matched at one junction end, which may reflect a read error. This record belongs to a study of blood T cells in healthy people across ages. Study-wide findings and caveats: A greater number of naive CD4+ cells and higher diversity distinguished long-lived donors from aged donors.

Sample-barcoded 5' priming and a J-beta primer mix drove a second PCR of roughly 6 to 12 cycles. TCRdb re-analysed the 5' RACE reads in MiXCR, keeping a single row per CDR3 protein. The table shows some 690,000 distinct CDR3 sequences, with over 20% occurring only once. Samples had at least 7 million PBMCs isolated from them. The sequence was obtained from a man between 65 and 85 years old in good health. The sequencing input was blood.

CDR3 sequence reads: CASSLEGDYGCTF. CDR3 DNA: TGCGCCAGCAGCTTGGAGGGAGACTATGGCTGCACCTTC. The chain couples TRBV5-1 to TRBJ1-2; no firm D call. CDR1 is SGHRS, CDR2 YFSETQ, per germline. The CDR3 totals 13 residues.